The 23 T cell receptor beta chains in this list originate from one sample, sequenced in a study of T cells in Graves' hyperthyroidism and ophthalmopathy. Using RNA transcripts as the source, TCR beta CDR3 regions were amplified. The HTBI primer set served for first-round RT-PCR of the TCR CDR3. TCRdb re-analysed the multiplex PCR reads in MiXCR, keeping a single row per CDR3 protein. The sample holds some 300,000 distinct CDR3 sequences; approximately 13% are singletons and the top ten take 6.5% to 10%. The sequenced sample was blood. These receptors were collected from a woman aged 40-49 years with Graves' hyperthyroidism.

This clonotype was seen many times. The chain recombines TRBV11-3 with TRBJ1-1; TRBD1 is a possible D gene (5 bases). Trimming cost V 5 bases and J 9 bases, with 13 bases left between them. The CDR3 contains 12 residues. Germline V gene sequence: CDR1 SGHNT, CDR2 YENEEA. DNA for the CDR3: TGTGCCAGCAGCAACGGGGCAGTGAAAGCTTTCTTT. As protein: CASSNGAVKAFF.

This clonotype has a count of ten or more. The chain uses TRBV5-1 and TRBJ2-7; no definite D call. The V end was cut by 4 bases, the J end by 2 bases, with 16 bases between. Germline CDR1 and CDR2: SGHRS and YFSETQ. This CDR3 region has 15 residues. The CDR3: CASSARTADPYEQYF. In nucleotides, the CDR3 is TGCGCCAGCAGCGCCCGGACCGCTGACCCCTACGAGCAGTACTTC. The full variable domain, its missing parts supplied by reference TRBV5-1 and TRBJ2-7, is KAGVTQTPRYLIKTRGQQVTLSCSPISGHRSVSWYQQTPGQGLQFLFEYFSETQRNKGNFPGRFSGRQFSNSRSEMNVSTLELGDSALYLCASSARTADPYEQYFGPGTRLTVT.

This clonotype showed up many times. An end of the junction differs from the germline gene, which may be a read error. CDR3 sequence: CASSIAGKQYF. The CDR3 DNA follows: TGTGCCAGCAGTATAGCGGGAAAGCAGTACTTC. The J gene is TRBJ2-7, the V gene TRBV12-3 or TRBV12-4; 8 nucleotides align to TRBD2. This CDR3 is 11 amino acids long.

This clonotype has only a few counts. Its ends do not fully match the called genes, so a read error is possible. The chain is built from TRBV11-2 and TRBJ2-7; 7 nucleotides align to TRBD1. There are 14 residues in the CDR3. The V gene's germline CDR1 is SGHAT and CDR2 FQNNGV. DNA for the CDR3: TGTGCCAGCAGCCCCTACATAGACCAGGGGGAGCAGCACTTC. This translates into CASSPYIDQGEQHF.

Comment on this clonotype: Mismatch with germline at one junction end may stem from a read error. This chain connects TRBV4-2 to TRBJ1-2; the D gene is possibly TRBD1 (5 bases). The length of the CDR3 is 13 residues. Germline V gene lookup returns CDR1 LGHNA and CDR2 YNFKEQ. This chain's CDR3 is CAGSQAGDYGYTF. The CDR3 DNA follows: TGTGCCGGCAGCCAAGCGGGGGACTATGGCTACACCTTC.

This clonotype has a count of ten or more. V and J are TRBV5-1 and TRBJ2-2, with 8 positions matching TRBD2. J was trimmed by 0 bases and V by 0 bases; bases with no gene match: 4. Germline V gene lookup returns CDR1 SGHRS and CDR2 YFSETQ. The CDR3 has 17 residues. The CDR3 region has the DNA TGCGCCAGCAGCTTGGCGGCTAGCGGGCCGAACACCGGGGAGCTGTTTTTT. Amino acids: CASSLAASGPNTGELFF.

Ten or more counts support this clonotype. V and J are TRBV20-1 and TRBJ1-4; a possible D gene is TRBD1 (6 bases). The CDR3 loop spans 15 amino acids. Germline V lookup: CDR1 DFQATT, CDR2 SNEGSKA (reference sequence). V was trimmed by 2 bases and J by 8 bases, leaving 18 bases between them. This chain's CDR3 is CSARKGQLEGEKLFF. The CDR3 DNA is TGCAGTGCTAGAAAGGGACAACTTGAGGGCGAAAAACTGTTTTTT.

The chain combines TRBV4-1 with TRBJ2-2; 7 nucleotides align to TRBD1. Germline trimming cut 2 bases from V and 0 bases from J; bases unmatched to any gene: 3. CDR3 length: 16 residues. Germline lookup yields CDR1 MGHRA and CDR2 YSYEKL. The CDR3 DNA reads as TGCGCCAGCAGCCAACTGGGACAGACGAACACCGGGGAGCTGTTTTTT. Its translation is CASSQLGQTNTGELFF.

This clonotype was counted a few times. The chain joins TRBV6-1 to TRBJ1-3; maybe TRBD1 (6 bases). The CDR3 runs to 14 residues. V was shortened by 5 bases and J by 0 bases, with 8 bases between the two germline ends. Germline V CDR1 and CDR2: MNHNS, SASEGT. The CDR3 DNA follows: TGTGCCAGCAGTACAGGGTTCTCTGGAAACACCATATATTTT. This translates into CASSTGFSGNTIYF.

This clonotype was counted between two and nine times. The chain is built from TRBV27 and TRBJ1-3; D gene uncertain. This CDR3 is built from 18 residues. Trimming stripped 5 bases from V and 0 bases from J, with 20 bases between. Germline V gene lookup returns CDR1 MNHEY and CDR2 SMNVEV (reference sequence). The CDR3 bases are TGTGCCAGCAGTGTGAGGGCCGGTCCCCTCCTCTCTGGAAACACCATATATTTT. Its translation is CASSVRAGPLLSGNTIYF.

This clonotype was observed many times. This chain uses TRBV20-1 with TRBJ2-7; D is ambiguous. The germline CDR1 and CDR2 sequences are DFQATT and SNEGSKA (reference sequence). V was pared by 0 bases and J by 6 bases, with 6 bases between. The CDR3 has 11 residues. As DNA, the CDR3 is TGCAGTGCTAGAGACCCCAGCGAGCAGTACTTC. It encodes CSARDPSEQYF.

The V gene is TRBV30, the J gene TRBJ2-7; D perhaps matches TRBD1 (6 bases). Germline V CDR1 and CDR2: GTSNPN, SVGIG (reference sequence). The CDR3 is 15 residues long. With 2 bases removed from V and 2 bases from J, the gap between germline ends came to 16 bases. CDR3 bases: TGTGCCTGGAGTCCCCCTTCAGGGGCGACCTACGAGCAGTACTTC. It specifies CAWSPPSGATYEQYF.

This clonotype was seen only a few times. The rearrangement links TRBV6-2 or TRBV6-3 to TRBJ2-1; TRBD2 matches at 9 bases. The V gene's germline CDR1 is MNHEY and CDR2 SVGEGT. V was pared by 2 bases and J by 7 bases, with 15 bases of the junction left unmatched. This CDR3 is 18 amino acids long. Here the CDR3 DNA reads TGTGCCAGCAGTTACCTGCTTAGCGGGAGCGGTGTAGAGAATGAGCAGTTCTTC. Its translation: CASSYLLSGSGVENEQFF.

The sample holds many counts of this clonotype. The CDR3 DNA reads TGTGCCAGCAGTGAAAGGGGGACAGGAGGTCGCGATACGCAGTATTTT. This translates into CASSERGTGGRDTQYF. The chain couples TRBV2 to TRBJ2-3; 8 bases align to TRBD1. The CDR3 sequence is 16 residues long. Germline loops: CDR1 SNHLY, CDR2 FYNNEI. The V and J ends lost 2 bases and 6 bases, in that order; junction bases with no gene match: 10.

This clonotype was counted many times. The chain combines TRBV6-2 or TRBV6-3 with TRBJ2-7; 9 nucleotides line up with TRBD2. The CDR3 totals 15 residues. Per the germline V gene, CDR1 is MNHEY and CDR2 is SVGEGT. The V and J ends lost 6 bases and 6 bases, in that order; junction bases with no gene match: 12. DNA of the CDR3: TGTGCCAGCAGCCGTACCGGGACTAGCTCGGGCGAGCAGTACTTC. It specifies CASSRTGTSSGEQYF.

This clonotype was seen repeatedly, ten times or more. V and J are TRBV2 and TRBJ2-7; D may be TRBD1 (6 bases). The V gene lost 6 bases and the J gene lost 5 bases, with 11 bases spanning the gap. The CDR3 totals 12 residues. The germline V gene has CDR1 SNHLY and CDR2 FYNNEI. This CDR3 is CASRGQLNEQYF. The CDR3 nucleotides read TGTGCCAGCAGAGGACAGTTAAACGAGCAGTACTTC.

This clonotype was seen repeatedly, ten times or more. The chain has TRBV12-3 or TRBV12-4 and TRBJ2-2; D possibly uses TRBD1 or TRBD2 (6 bases each). The CDR3 extends over 20 amino acids. V was pared by 5 bases and J by 0 bases, with 25 bases between. In DNA, the CDR3 is TGTGCCAGCAGTGGGGAGGACAGAGAAACGAAATTCTCGAACACCGGGGAGCTGTTTTTT. This translates into CASSGEDRETKFSNTGELFF.

This clonotype occurred many times. V gene TRBV20-1 combines with J gene TRBJ2-3; 8 positions match TRBD2. Trimming removed 3 bases from V and 3 bases from J; junction bases left unmatched: 8. The CDR3 has 15 residues. The germline V gene has CDR1 DFQATT and CDR2 SNEGSKA (reference sequence). In DNA form, the CDR3 reads TGCAGTGCTAGCGGTATAGCGGGACCGACAGATACGCAGTATTTT. Protein product: CSASGIAGPTDTQYF.

This clonotype was counted many times. The V call is TRBV12-3 or TRBV12-4, the J call TRBJ1-5; D ambiguous. The CDR3 extends over 11 amino acids. V lost 7 bases and J 7 bases, leaving 8 bases between the germline ends. CDR3 protein: CASTEHQPQHF. Here the CDR3 DNA reads TGTGCCAGCACCGAACACCAGCCCCAGCATTTT.

This clonotype has a single count. Since a much larger clone is just one base distant, this may be a read error. V and J are TRBV29-1 and TRBJ1-5; D uncertain. CDR3 length: 18 residues. With 1 base removed from V and 5 bases from J, the gap between germline ends came to 24 bases. Looked up from germline, CDR1 is SQVTM and CDR2 is ANQGSEA. The chain's CDR3 is CSVEGPLTGRVFHQPQHF. In nucleotides, the CDR3 is TGCAGCGTTGAAGGACCCCTAACCGGACGGGTCTTCCATCAGCCCCAGCATTTT.

This clonotype showed up many times. V usage is TRBV27 and J usage is TRBJ1-1, with 8 bases that match TRBD1. Germline V lookup: CDR1 MNHEY, CDR2 SMNVEV (reference sequence). The V segment lost 4 bases and the J segment 4 bases; nucleotides outside the gene matches: 8. The length of the CDR3 is 15 residues. CDR3 residues: CASSSRTGTATEAFF. The CDR3 coding sequence is TGTGCCAGCAGTTCCCGGACAGGGACGGCCACTGAAGCTTTCTTT.

This clonotype was observed a few times. The chain uses TRBV7-9 and TRBJ2-7, with a possible D match to TRBD2 (7 bases). Per germline, CDR1 SEHNR and CDR2 FQNEAQ (reference sequence). The germline V and J ends were trimmed by 5 bases and 3 bases, with 14 bases remaining between them. The CDR3 has 14 amino acids. Written as DNA, the CDR3 is TGTGCCAGCAGCCATGGGGGGGACAACTACGAGCAGTACTTC. Encoded protein: CASSHGGDNYEQYF.

The chain has TRBV15 and TRBJ1-5; D is perhaps TRBD1 (5 bases). This CDR3 is 16 amino acids long. Per germline, CDR1 LNHNV and CDR2 YYDKDF (reference sequence). V was clipped by 0 bases and J by 6 bases, with 15 bases between them. CDR3 in amino acids: CATSRDSWRGSQPQHF. The CDR3 DNA sequence: TGTGCCACCAGCAGAGATTCTTGGAGGGGAAGTCAGCCCCAGCATTTT.